One sample yielded the 22 T cell receptor beta chains listed below, sequenced in a study of Ad26.COV2.S vaccination and SARS-CoV-2 variants. Method: immunoSEQ multiplex PCR; TCRdb's copy keeps in-frame clones and lacks some. This table has roughly 400,000 clones, roughly 90% appearing once. Indicated treatment: around 19 received Ad26.COV2.S at low or high dose, single or two shots; several received placebo; per-sample allocation not given. After the first vaccine or placebo injection, samples were drawn on day 63. The sequencing used peripheral blood, collected in a trial of Ad26.COV2.S vaccine versus placebo. These receptor sequences come from a person aged 18 to 59 who received the Ad26.COV2.S COVID-19 vaccine or a placebo.

A word on this clone: A read error may account for a junction end that differs from germline. The genes are TRBV5-6 and TRBJ1-2; D perhaps matches TRBD1 (5 bases). CDR1 is SGHDT, CDR2 YYEEEE, per germline. The CDR3 sequence is 11 residues long. The chain's CDR3 is CASSLALEGCF. The CDR3 DNA sequence: TGTGCCAGCAGCTTGGCCCTAGAGGGGTGCTTC. The full variable domain, with the rest looked up from reference TRBV5-6 and TRBJ1-2, is DAGVTQSPTHLIKTRGQQVTLRCSPKSGHDTVSWYQQALGQGPQFIFQYYEEEERQRGNFPDRFSGHQFPNYSSELNVNALLLGDSALYLCASSLALEGCFGSGTRLTVV.

The V gene is TRBV6-5, the J gene TRBJ2-3; D is perhaps TRBD1 (6 bases). Germline V gene lookup returns CDR1 MNHEY and CDR2 SVGAGI. V lost 5 bases and J 0 bases, leaving 12 bases between the germline ends. The CDR3 contains 15 residues. CDR3 sequence (DNA): TGTGCCAGCAGTCCCAGGGGAAGGAGCACAGATACGCAGTATTTT. The encoded protein is CASSPRGRSTDTQYF.

CDR3 sequence: CASSLRGSYSYNEQFF. In DNA, the CDR3 is TGTGCCAGCAGCTTAAGGGGATCTTACTCCTACAATGAGCAGTTCTTC. The chain couples TRBV5-4 to TRBJ2-1; TRBD1 is a possible D gene (5 bases). Trimming removed 2 bases from V and 0 bases from J, with 12 bases in between. CDR1 and CDR2 (germline): SGHNT, YYREEE (reference sequence). This CDR3 contains 16 residues.

This clone was counted a single time. CDR3 sequence: CASSQDLLGYEQYF. The CDR3 nucleotides are TGCGCCAGCAGCCAAGATTTGCTGGGCTACGAGCAGTACTTC. The chain is built from TRBV4-3 and TRBJ2-7, with D hard to call. Germline CDR1 is LGHNA and CDR2 is YSLEER. This CDR3 comprises 14 residues. Trimming pared 0 bases from V and 3 bases from J, leaving 9 bases between.

V and J are TRBV7-9 and TRBJ1-2; no reliable D call. V was cut by 1 base and J by 4 bases, with 22 bases left in between. Germline lookup yields CDR1 SEHNR and CDR2 FQNEAQ (reference sequence). This CDR3 contains 18 residues. CDR3 DNA: TGTGCCAGCAGCTTAGATTTTTGGTTCGGTCTTAGAGGCTATGGCTACACCTTC. The encoded protein is CASSLDFWFGLRGYGYTF.

This chain connects TRBV7-9 to TRBJ2-1; D remains ambiguous. The CDR3 extends over 13 amino acids. Germline values: CDR1 SEHNR, CDR2 FQNEAQ (reference sequence). V was cut by 9 bases and J by 6 bases, with 15 bases left in between. In nucleotides, the CDR3 is TGTGCCAGTCAGCTTAATCTGGGCAATGAGCAGTTCTTC. Translating it yields CASQLNLGNEQFF.

This rearrangement joins TRBV4-1 to TRBJ1-1; no clear D gene. The germline V gene has CDR1 MGHRA and CDR2 YSYEKL. V dropped 3 bases and J dropped 0 bases, with 20 bases sitting between them. This CDR3 is built from 18 residues. CDR3 amino acids: CASSQGRDTIGMNTEAFF. The CDR3 nucleotides read TGCGCCAGCAGCCAGGGTCGGGATACTATCGGAATGAACACTGAAGCTTTCTTT.

This sequence joins TRBV6-5 and TRBJ2-7; the D is unclear. Germline CDR1 and CDR2: MNHEY and SVGAGI. This CDR3 spans 14 amino acids. The germline V and J ends were trimmed by 1 base and 5 bases, with 12 bases remaining between them. CDR3 bases: TGTGCCAGCAGTTACTTAGTGAACGGAGACGAGCAGTACTTC. This gives the protein CASSYLVNGDEQYF.

The rearrangement joins TRBV7-8 to TRBJ2-5; 8 bases match TRBD1. The CDR3 extends over 16 amino acids. Trimming took 4 bases from V and 0 from J; bases not matched to a gene: 7. Per germline, CDR1 SGHVS and CDR2 FQNEAQ. Here the CDR3 reads CASSSRQGNDQETQYF. In nucleotides, the CDR3 is TGTGCCAGCAGCTCGAGACAGGGGAATGACCAAGAGACCCAGTACTTC. Full variable domain (missing parts from reference TRBV7-8 and TRBJ2-5): GAGVSQSPRYKVAKRGQDVALRCDPISGHVSLFWYQQALGQGPEFLTYFQNEAQLDKSGLPSDRFFAERPEGSVSTLKIQRTQQEDSAVYLCASSSRQGNDQETQYFGPGTRLLVL.

This sequence joins TRBV27 and TRBJ1-3; D remains ambiguous. CDR1 is MNHEY and CDR2 is SMNVEV in the germline V gene (reference sequence). The CDR3 contains 13 residues. V lost 2 bases, J lost 3 bases, and 5 bases lay in between. The CDR3 reads CASSLNNGNTIYF. Here the CDR3 DNA reads TGTGCCAGCAGTTTAAACAATGGAAACACCATATATTTT.

Worth noting for this clone: Other DNA sequences in this sample translate to the same CDR3. This chain uses TRBV7-2 with TRBJ2-5; 10 nucleotides match TRBD2. The CDR3 has 15 residues. V was pared by 1 base and J by 3 bases, with 2 bases of the junction left unmatched. CDR1 is SGHTA, CDR2 FQGNSA, per germline. CDR3 in amino acids: CASSLVLAGEETQYF. The CDR3 DNA follows: TGTGCCAGCAGCTTAGTTCTAGCGGGGGAAGAGACCCAGTACTTC.

The chain joins TRBV6-2 or TRBV6-3 to TRBJ2-1; tentatively, D is TRBD1 (6 bases). V was clipped by 2 bases and J by 0 bases, with 20 bases between them. This CDR3 is 19 amino acids long. CDR1 and CDR2 (germline): MNHEY, SVGEGT. CDR3 bases: TGTGCCAGCAGTTACCCGAATCCGGGACACGTAAGCTCCTACAATGAGCAGTTCTTC. Amino acids: CASSYPNPGHVSSYNEQFF.

This clone occurred once. J is TRBJ1-1 and V is TRBV5-1; weak D call: TRBD1 (5 bases). Germline CDR1 and CDR2: SGHRS and YFSETQ. The CDR3 extends over 16 amino acids. The germline V and J ends were trimmed by 0 bases and 3 bases, with 15 bases remaining between them. CDR3 DNA: TGCGCCAGCAGCTTGGAATTATACCAGGGATACACTGAAGCTTTCTTT. Protein sequence: CASSLELYQGYTEAFF.

The chain is built from TRBV3-1 (or the pseudogene TRBV3-2) and TRBJ2-1, with 9 bases fitting TRBD2. Germline V gives CDR1 LGHDT, CDR2 YNNKEL (reference sequence). With V trimmed by 1 base and J by 2 bases, 3 bases remained unmatched. CDR3 size: 16 residues. The CDR3 bases are TGTGCCAGCAGCCAAGTCCGCGGGGGGGCCTACAATGAGCAGTTCTTC. Translated, it gives CASSQVRGGAYNEQFF.

This chain joins TRBV27 and TRBJ1-5, with D tentatively TRBD1 (6 bases). CDR1 MNHEY and CDR2 SMNVEV come from the germline V gene (reference sequence). The CDR3 runs to 15 residues. V was clipped by 6 bases and J by 0 bases, with 12 bases between them. This CDR3 reads CASRPGQISNQPQHF. The CDR3 coding sequence is TGTGCCAGCAGGCCTGGACAGATTAGCAATCAGCCCCAGCATTTT.

This rearrangement joins TRBV4-3 to TRBJ1-6; 9 nucleotides align to TRBD1. Germline V gives CDR1 LGHNA, CDR2 YSLEER. The CDR3 is 16 residues long. Losses at the gene ends were 1 base for V and 10 bases for J; bases not matched to a gene: 8. CDR3 bases: TGCGCCAGCAGCCAAGTTGTATCGGGACAGGGATCACCCCTCCACTTT. This encodes CASSQVVSGQGSPLHF.

The chain has TRBV3-1 (or the pseudogene TRBV3-2) and TRBJ2-2, with 8 bases lining up with TRBD2. The CDR3 runs to 17 residues. With 5 bases clipped from V and 6 bases from J, the junction kept 14 bases outside the gene matches. Germline CDR1 LGHDT, CDR2 YNNKEL (reference sequence). The CDR3 DNA is TGTGCCAGCAGCACACTACCCGGGACTAGGGGATCCGGGGAGCTGTTTTTT. Its protein is CASSTLPGTRGSGELFF.

V is TRBV7-2 and J is TRBJ2-1, with a tentative D call TRBD2 (5 bases). V lost 8 bases to trimming and J lost 10 bases, with 18 bases between them. Germline V gene sequence: CDR1 SGHTA, CDR2 FQGNSA. CDR3 size: 13 residues. CDR3: CASGFRGYGEQFF. CDR3 bases: TGTGCCAGCGGGTTTAGAGGGTATGGAGAGCAGTTCTTC.

DNA of the CDR3: TGTGCCAGCAGTGTAAAAGAGACCCAGTACTTC. As protein: CASSVKETQYF. The rearrangement joins TRBV25-1 to TRBJ2-5; D remains unclear. CDR1 MGHDK and CDR2 SYGVNS come from the germline V gene. Trimming cost V 4 bases and J 3 bases, with 3 bases left between them. CDR3 length: 11 residues.

The chain has TRBV30 and TRBJ1-3, with D tentatively TRBD1 (6 bases). CDR3 length: 17 residues. Trimming cost V 1 base and J 3 bases, with 19 bases left between them. Germline V lookup: CDR1 GTSNPN, CDR2 SVGIG (reference sequence). This CDR3 is CAWSDLLTGRVGNTIYF. CDR3 nucleotide sequence: TGTGCCTGGAGTGATCTCTTAACAGGGAGGGTTGGAAACACCATATATTTT.

The DNA for the CDR3 is TGTGCCAGCAGCTACCGGGACAGGGGTACAAGTGAAAAACTGTTTTTT. Translation gives CASSYRDRGTSEKLFF. The genes are TRBV5-8 and TRBJ1-4; 10 bases match TRBD1. V trimming: 3 bases; J trimming: 7 bases; junction bases outside the gene matches: 9. The germline CDR1 and CDR2 sequences are SGHTS and YDEGEE. This CDR3 spans 16 amino acids.

This chain joins TRBV7-8 and TRBJ1-5; perhaps TRBD1 as D (6 bases). CDR3 size: 16 residues. Trimming took off 4 bases at V and 3 bases at J, with 16 bases between the two ends. Germline CDR1 and CDR2: SGHVS and FQNEAQ. In nucleotides, the CDR3 is TGTGCCAGCAGCTCAAACAGGGTACTATACAATCAGCCCCAGCATTTT. Protein product: CASSSNRVLYNQPQHF. The whole variable domain, filled in from reference TRBV7-8 and TRBJ1-5, reads GAGVSQSPRYKVAKRGQDVALRCDPISGHVSLFWYQQALGQGPEFLTYFQNEAQLDKSGLPSDRFFAERPEGSVSTLKIQRTQQEDSAVYLCASSSNRVLYNQPQHFGDGTRLSIL.